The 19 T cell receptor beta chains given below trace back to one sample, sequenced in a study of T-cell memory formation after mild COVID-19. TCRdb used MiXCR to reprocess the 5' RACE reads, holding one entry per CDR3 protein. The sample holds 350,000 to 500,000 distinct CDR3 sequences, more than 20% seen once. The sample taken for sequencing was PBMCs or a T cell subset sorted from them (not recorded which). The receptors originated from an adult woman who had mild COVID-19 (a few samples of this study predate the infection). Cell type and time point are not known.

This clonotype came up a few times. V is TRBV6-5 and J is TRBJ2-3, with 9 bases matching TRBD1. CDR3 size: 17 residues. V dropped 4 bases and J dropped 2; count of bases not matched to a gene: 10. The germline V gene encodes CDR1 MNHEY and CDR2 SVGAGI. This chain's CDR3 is CASSFSLGTGNTDTQYF. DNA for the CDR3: TGTGCCAGCAGTTTCTCTCTGGGGACAGGGAACACAGATACGCAGTATTTT.

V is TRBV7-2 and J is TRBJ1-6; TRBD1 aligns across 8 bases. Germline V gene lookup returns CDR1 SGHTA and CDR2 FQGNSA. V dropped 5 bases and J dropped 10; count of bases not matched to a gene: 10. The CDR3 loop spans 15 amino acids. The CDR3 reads CASSLDRGLRSPLHF. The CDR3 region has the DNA TGTGCCAGCAGCCTAGACAGGGGTTTGAGATCACCCCTCCACTTT. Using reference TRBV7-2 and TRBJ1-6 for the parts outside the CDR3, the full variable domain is GAGVSQSPSNKVTEKGKDVELRCDPISGHTALYWYRQSLGQGLEFLIYFQGNSAPDKSGLPSDRFSAERTGGSVSTLTIQRTQQEDSAVYLCASSLDRGLRSPLHFGNGTRLTVT.

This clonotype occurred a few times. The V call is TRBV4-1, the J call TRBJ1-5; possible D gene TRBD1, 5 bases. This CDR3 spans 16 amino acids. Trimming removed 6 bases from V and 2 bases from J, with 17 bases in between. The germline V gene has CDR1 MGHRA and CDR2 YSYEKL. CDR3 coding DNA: TGCGCCAGCAGTAGGCTAGGGGTAGATGGCAATCAGCCCCAGCATTTT. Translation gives CASSRLGVDGNQPQHF.

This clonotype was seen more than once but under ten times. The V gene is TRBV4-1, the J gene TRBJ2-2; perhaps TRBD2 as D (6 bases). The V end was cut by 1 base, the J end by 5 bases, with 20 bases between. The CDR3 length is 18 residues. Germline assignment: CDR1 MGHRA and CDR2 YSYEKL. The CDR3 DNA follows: TGCGCCAGCAGCCAAGTTCGAGCGGGCGGAACTAAGACCGGGGAGCTGTTTTTT. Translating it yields CASSQVRAGGTKTGELFF.

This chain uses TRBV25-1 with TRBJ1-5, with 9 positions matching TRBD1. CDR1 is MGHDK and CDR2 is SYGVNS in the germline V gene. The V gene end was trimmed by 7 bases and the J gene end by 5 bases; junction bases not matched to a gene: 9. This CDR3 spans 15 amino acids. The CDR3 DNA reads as TGTGCCAGCATTGTGTTACAGGGGGCCTATCAGCCCCAGCATTTT. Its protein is CASIVLQGAYQPQHF.

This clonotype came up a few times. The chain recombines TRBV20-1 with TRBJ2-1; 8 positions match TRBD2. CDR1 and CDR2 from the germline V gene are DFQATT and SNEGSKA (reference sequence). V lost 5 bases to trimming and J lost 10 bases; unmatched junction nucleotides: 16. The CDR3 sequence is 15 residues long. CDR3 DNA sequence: TGCAGTGCTCCCCAACTAGCGGAAAACTTGGGGGAGCAGTTCTTC. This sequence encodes CSAPQLAENLGEQFF.

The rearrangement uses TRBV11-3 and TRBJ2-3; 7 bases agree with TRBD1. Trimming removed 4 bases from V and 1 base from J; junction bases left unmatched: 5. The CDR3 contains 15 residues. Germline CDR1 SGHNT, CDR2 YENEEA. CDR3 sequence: CASSSRQGGTDTQYF. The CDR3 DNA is TGTGCCAGCAGCTCAAGACAGGGTGGCACAGATACGCAGTATTTT.

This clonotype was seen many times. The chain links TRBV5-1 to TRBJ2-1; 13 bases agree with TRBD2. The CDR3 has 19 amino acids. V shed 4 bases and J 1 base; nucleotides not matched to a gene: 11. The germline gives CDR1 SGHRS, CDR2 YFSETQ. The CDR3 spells CASSDDELAGGLSYNEQFF. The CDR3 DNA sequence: TGCGCCAGCAGCGACGACGAACTAGCGGGGGGGCTTTCCTACAATGAGCAGTTCTTC.

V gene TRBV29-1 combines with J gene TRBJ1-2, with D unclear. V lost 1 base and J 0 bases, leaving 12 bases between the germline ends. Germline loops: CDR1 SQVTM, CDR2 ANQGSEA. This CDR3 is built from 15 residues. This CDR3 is CSVEASQISNYGYTF. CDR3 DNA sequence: TGCAGCGTTGAAGCTTCGCAGATTTCTAACTATGGCTACACCTTC.

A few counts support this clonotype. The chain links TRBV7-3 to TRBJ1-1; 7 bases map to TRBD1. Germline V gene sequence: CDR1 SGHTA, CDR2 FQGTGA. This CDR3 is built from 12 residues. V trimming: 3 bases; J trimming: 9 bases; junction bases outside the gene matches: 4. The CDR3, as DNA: TGTGCCAGCAGCTTCTCACAGGGGCAAGCTTTCTTT. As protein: CASSFSQGQAFF.

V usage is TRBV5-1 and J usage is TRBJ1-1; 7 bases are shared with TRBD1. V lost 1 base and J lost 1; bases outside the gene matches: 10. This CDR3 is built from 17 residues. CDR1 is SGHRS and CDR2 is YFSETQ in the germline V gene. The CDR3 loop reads CASSLPGPGGANTEAFF. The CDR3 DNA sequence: TGCGCCAGCAGCTTGCCCGGCCCAGGGGGGGCGAACACTGAAGCTTTCTTT. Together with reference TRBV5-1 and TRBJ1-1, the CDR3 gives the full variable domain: KAGVTQTPRYLIKTRGQQVTLSCSPISGHRSVSWYQQTPGQGLQFLFEYFSETQRNKGNFPGRFSGRQFSNSRSEMNVSTLELGDSALYLCASSLPGPGGANTEAFFGQGTRLTVV.

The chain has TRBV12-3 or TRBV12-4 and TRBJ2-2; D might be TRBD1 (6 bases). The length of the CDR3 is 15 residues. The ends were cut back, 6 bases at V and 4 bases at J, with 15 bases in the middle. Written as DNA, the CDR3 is TGTGCCAGCAGCCAAGAACAGGGCGTCACCGGGGAGCTGTTTTTT. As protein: CASSQEQGVTGELFF.

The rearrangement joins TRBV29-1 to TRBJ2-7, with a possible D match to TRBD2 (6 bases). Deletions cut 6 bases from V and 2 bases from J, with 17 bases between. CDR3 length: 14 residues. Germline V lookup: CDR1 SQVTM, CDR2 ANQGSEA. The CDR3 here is CSVGEDIPAYEQYF. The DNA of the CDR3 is TGCAGCGTGGGGGAGGACATTCCCGCCTACGAGCAGTACTTC.

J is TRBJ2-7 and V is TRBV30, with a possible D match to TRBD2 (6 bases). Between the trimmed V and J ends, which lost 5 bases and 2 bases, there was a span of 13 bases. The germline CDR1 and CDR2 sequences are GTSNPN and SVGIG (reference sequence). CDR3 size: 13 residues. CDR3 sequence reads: CAWGAGPTYEQYF. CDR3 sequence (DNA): TGTGCCTGGGGGGCGGGACCTACCTACGAGCAGTACTTC.

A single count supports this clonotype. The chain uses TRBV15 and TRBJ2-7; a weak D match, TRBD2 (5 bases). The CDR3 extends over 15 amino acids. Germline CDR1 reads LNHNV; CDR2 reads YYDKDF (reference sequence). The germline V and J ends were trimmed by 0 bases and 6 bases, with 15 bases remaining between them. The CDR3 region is CATSRDLSGSGEQYF. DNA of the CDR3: TGTGCCACCAGCAGAGATTTATCGGGGAGTGGCGAGCAGTACTTC.

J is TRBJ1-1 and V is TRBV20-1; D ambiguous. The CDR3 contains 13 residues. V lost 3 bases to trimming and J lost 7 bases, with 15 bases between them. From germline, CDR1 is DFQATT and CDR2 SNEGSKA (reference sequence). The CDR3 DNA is TGCAGTGCTAGTAGTCCGAACTGGGGTGAAGCTTTCTTT. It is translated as CSASSPNWGEAFF.

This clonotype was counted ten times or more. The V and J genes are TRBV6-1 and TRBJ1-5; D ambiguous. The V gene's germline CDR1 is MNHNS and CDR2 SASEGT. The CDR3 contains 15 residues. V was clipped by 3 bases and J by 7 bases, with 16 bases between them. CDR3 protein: CASSDATHRGQPQHF. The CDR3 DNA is TGTGCCAGCAGTGATGCGACCCACCGGGGACAGCCCCAGCATTTT.

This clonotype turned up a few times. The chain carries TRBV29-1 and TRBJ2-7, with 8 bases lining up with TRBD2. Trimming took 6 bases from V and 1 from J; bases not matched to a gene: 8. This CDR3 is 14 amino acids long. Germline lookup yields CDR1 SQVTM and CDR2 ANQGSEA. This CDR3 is CSVLAGGGSYEQYF. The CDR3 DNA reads TGCAGCGTCCTCGCCGGGGGGGGATCCTACGAGCAGTACTTC.

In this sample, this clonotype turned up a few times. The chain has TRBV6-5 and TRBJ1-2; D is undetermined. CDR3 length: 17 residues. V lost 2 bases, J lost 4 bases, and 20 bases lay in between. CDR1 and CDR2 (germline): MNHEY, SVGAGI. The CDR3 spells CASSYGESGSAGYGYTF. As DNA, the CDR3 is TGTGCCAGCAGTTACGGCGAGTCGGGGTCCGCCGGCTATGGCTACACCTTC.